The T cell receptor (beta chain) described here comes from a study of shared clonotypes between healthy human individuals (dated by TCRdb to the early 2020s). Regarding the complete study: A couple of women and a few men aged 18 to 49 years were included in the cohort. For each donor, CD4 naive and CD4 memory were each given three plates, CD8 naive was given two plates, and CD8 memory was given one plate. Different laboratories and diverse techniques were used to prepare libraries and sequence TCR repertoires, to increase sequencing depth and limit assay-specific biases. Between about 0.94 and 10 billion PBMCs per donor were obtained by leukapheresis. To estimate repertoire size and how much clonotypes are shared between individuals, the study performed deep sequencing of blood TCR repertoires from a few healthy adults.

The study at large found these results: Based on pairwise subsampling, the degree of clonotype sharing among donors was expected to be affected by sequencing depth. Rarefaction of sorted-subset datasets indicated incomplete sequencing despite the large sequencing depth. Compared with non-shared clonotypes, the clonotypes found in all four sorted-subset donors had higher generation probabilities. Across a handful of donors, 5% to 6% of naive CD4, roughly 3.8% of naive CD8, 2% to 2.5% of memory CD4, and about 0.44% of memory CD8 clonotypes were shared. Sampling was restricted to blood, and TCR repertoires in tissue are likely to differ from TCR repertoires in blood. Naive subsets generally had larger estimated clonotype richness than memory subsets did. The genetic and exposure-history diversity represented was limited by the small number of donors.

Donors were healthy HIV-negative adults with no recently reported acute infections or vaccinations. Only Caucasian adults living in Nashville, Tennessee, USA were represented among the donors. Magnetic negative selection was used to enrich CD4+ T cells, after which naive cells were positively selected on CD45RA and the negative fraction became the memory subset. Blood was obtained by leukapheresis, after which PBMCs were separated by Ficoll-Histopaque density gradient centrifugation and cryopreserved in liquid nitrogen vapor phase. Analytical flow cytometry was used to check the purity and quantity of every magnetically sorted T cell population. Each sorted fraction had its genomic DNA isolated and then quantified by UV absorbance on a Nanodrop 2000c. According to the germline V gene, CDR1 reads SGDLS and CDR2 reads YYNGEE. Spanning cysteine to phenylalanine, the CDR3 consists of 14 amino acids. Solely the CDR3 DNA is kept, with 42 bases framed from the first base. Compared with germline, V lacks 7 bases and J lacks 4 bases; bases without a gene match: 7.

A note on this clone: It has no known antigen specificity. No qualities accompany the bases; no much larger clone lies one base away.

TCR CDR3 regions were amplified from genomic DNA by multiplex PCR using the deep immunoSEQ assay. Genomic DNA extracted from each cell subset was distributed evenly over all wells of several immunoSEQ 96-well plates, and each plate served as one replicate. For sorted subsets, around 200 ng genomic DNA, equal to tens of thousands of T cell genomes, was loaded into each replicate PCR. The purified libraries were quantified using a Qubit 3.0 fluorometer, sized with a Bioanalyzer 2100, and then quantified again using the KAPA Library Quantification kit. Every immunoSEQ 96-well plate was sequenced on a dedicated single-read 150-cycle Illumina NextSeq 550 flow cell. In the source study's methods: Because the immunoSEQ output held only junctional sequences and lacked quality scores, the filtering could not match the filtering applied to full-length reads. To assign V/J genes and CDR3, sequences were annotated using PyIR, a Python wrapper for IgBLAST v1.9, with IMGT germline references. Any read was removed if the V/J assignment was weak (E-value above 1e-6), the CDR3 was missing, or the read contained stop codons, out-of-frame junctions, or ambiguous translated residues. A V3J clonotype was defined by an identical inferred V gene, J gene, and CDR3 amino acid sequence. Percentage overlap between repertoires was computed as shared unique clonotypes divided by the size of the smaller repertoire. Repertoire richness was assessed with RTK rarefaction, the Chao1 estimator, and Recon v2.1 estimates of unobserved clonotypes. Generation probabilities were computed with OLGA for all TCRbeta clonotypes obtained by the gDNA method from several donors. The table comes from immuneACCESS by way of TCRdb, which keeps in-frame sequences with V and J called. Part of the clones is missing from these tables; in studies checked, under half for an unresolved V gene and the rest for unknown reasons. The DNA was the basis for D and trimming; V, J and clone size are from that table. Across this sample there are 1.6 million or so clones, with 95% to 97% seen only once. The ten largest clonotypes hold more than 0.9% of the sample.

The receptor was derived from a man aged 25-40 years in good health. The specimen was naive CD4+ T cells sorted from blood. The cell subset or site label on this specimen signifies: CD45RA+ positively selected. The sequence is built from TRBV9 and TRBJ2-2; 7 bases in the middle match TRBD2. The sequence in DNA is TGTGCCAGCTCTCCGGGACTACCCACCGGGGAGCTGTTTTTT. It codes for CASSPGLPTGELFF.